This passage covers 8 T cell receptor beta chains from one sample sequenced in a study of CD8 T cells in Susac syndrome. RNA was extracted with the RNeasy kit, and a quantity of roughly 0.45 to 1 ug was reverse transcribed using random hexamers. TCRdb recomputed calls from the immunoSEQ multiplex PCR reads with MiXCR, one row per CDR3 protein. Here the sample spans under 200,000 distinct CDR3 sequences, roughly 95% being singletons. Sequenced input: CD8+ T cells from PBMCs. The origin of the receptors is a human donor with multiple sclerosis.

The V call is TRBV23-1, the J call TRBJ1-2; weak D call: TRBD1 (5 bases). Being an ORF, TRBV23-1 has a function that is uncertain. CDR3 size: 15 residues. The V end lost 2 bases, the J end lost 2 bases, and 12 bases lay between the germline ends. CDR3 protein: CASSQPRTRNYGYTF. CDR3 coding DNA: TGCGCCAGCAGTCAACCCCGGACACGAAACTATGGCTACACCTTC.

The rearrangement links TRBV28 to TRBJ2-3; maybe TRBD2 (6 bases). The CDR3 consists of 14 residues. V was shortened by 6 bases and J by 2 bases, with 12 bases between the two germline ends. CDR1 and CDR2 from the germline V gene are MDHEN and SYDVKM. CDR3 in amino acids: CASRWTGDTDTQYF. CDR3 DNA sequence: TGTGCCAGCAGATGGACGGGAGACACAGATACGCAGTATTTT.

The chain recombines TRBV18 with TRBJ2-1, with 12 bases aligning to TRBD1. The V gene's germline CDR1 is KGHSH and CDR2 LQKENI. Unmatched junction bases numbered 1, after V lost 4 bases and J lost 3 bases. There are 15 residues in the CDR3. The CDR3 coding sequence is TGTGCCAGCTCACGGGACAGGGGGCTCTACAATGAGCAGTTCTTC. It yields the protein CASSRDRGLYNEQFF.

The chain is built from TRBV20-1 and TRBJ2-3, with 10 bases fitting TRBD2. CDR1 and CDR2 from the germline V gene are DFQATT and SNEGSKA (reference sequence). Trimming at V came to 1 base and at J to 2 bases, leaving 9 bases not matched to a gene. CDR3 length: 17 residues. This chain's CDR3 is CSARGLETSGFTDTQYF. CDR3 nucleotides: TGCAGTGCTAGAGGGTTGGAGACTAGCGGGTTCACAGATACGCAGTATTTT.

This chain connects TRBV2 to TRBJ2-5; D remains ambiguous. The CDR3 totals 16 residues. Germline CDR1 SNHLY, CDR2 FYNNEI. V lost 5 bases, J lost 1 base, and 17 bases lay in between. The CDR3 sequence: CASSPILRDPQETQYF. CDR3 nucleotide sequence: TGTGCCAGCAGTCCCATTCTTCGTGACCCCCAAGAGACCCAGTACTTC.

The rearrangement uses TRBV13 and TRBJ2-1; D is unresolved. Trimming pared 3 bases from V and 8 bases from J, leaving 8 bases between. The V gene's germline CDR1 is PRHDT and CDR2 FYEKMQ (reference sequence). The CDR3 spans 12 residues. This chain's CDR3 is CASSFRPDEQFF. The CDR3 coding sequence is TGTGCCAGCAGCTTTAGACCGGATGAGCAGTTCTTC.

The sample holds one count of this clonotype. The V and J genes are TRBV29-1 and TRBJ2-2; 7 bases map to TRBD2. V lost 5 bases to trimming and J lost 0 bases; unmatched junction nucleotides: 3. CDR1 SQVTM and CDR2 ANQGSEA come from the germline V gene. This CDR3 spans 14 amino acids. The CDR3 nucleotides are TGCAGCGTTCAGAGCGGGACGAACACCGGGGAGCTGTTTTTT. This codes for CSVQSGTNTGELFF.

The J gene is TRBJ2-1, the V gene TRBV29-1; 8 positions match TRBD2. V lost 4 bases and J lost 6; bases outside the gene matches: 5. Germline V gene lookup returns CDR1 SQVTM and CDR2 ANQGSEA. The CDR3 is 13 residues long. The CDR3 loop is CSVAAGVGNEQFF. CDR3 bases: TGCAGCGTTGCAGCGGGAGTAGGCAATGAGCAGTTCTTC.